The 4 T cell receptor beta chains below all came from one sample that was sequenced in a study of identical twins. TCRdb re-derived calls from the 5' RACE reads in MiXCR, one entry per CDR3 protein. The profile shows about 530,000 distinct CDR3 sequences, roughly 15% of them singletons. The sample was also reused in another study, on yellow fever vaccine responses in identical twins.

Sequenced sample: CD4+ T cells sorted from blood. These receptors all come from a young woman in good health.

The chain combines TRBV15 with TRBJ2-1; unclear D gene. CDR1 and CDR2 (germline): LNHNV, YYDKDF (reference sequence). The CDR3 runs 17 residues. V was cut by 0 bases and J by 0 bases, with 12 bases left in between. CDR3: CATSRDLMADSYNEQFF. CDR3 nucleotides: TGTGCCACCAGCAGAGATCTCATGGCGGACTCCTACAATGAGCAGTTCTTC.

This clonotype was observed a few times. The chain joins TRBV20-1 to TRBJ2-3, with 8 positions matching TRBD2. CDR1 is DFQATT and CDR2 is SNEGSKA in the germline V gene (reference sequence). The CDR3 sequence is 14 residues long. The V segment lost 3 bases and the J segment 1 base; nucleotides outside the gene matches: 3. CDR3 nucleotide sequence: TGCAGTGCTAGTAAAGCGGGGGGCACAGATACGCAGTATTTT. The encoded protein is CSASKAGGTDTQYF.

V is TRBV7-9 and J is TRBJ2-7; 10 positions match TRBD1. V gave up 3 bases and J gave up 6 bases; unmatched junction bases: 5. Germline CDR1 SEHNR, CDR2 FQNEAQ (reference sequence). This CDR3 spans 14 amino acids. CDR3 coding DNA: TGTGCCAGCAGCTTCGGGACAGGGGATCGCGAGCAGTACGTC. Translated, it gives CASSFGTGDREQYV.

The rearrangement uses TRBV29-1 and TRBJ2-5; D not certain. Per germline, CDR1 SQVTM and CDR2 ANQGSEA. Trimming left V 8 bases short and J 0 bases short, with 10 bases between. The CDR3 sequence is 12 residues long. For the CDR3, the DNA is TGCAGCACCTCACAGAACCAAGAGACCCAGTACTTC. Translation gives CSTSQNQETQYF. Together with reference TRBV29-1 and TRBJ2-5, the CDR3 gives the full variable domain: SAVISQKPSRDICQRGTSLTIQCQVDSQVTMMFWYRQQPGQSLTLIATANQGSEATYESGFVIDKFPISRPNLTFSTLTVSNMSPEDSSIYLCSTSQNQETQYFGPGTRLLVL.